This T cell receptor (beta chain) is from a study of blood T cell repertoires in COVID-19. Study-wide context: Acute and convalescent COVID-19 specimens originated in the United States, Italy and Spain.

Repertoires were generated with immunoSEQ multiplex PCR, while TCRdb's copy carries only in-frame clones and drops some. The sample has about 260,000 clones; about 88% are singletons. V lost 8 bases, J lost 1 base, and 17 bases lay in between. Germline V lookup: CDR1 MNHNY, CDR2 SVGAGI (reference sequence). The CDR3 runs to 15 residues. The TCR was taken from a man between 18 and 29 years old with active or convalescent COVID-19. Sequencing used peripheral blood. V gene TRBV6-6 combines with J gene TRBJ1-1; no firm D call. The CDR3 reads CASPLVEGGNTEAFF. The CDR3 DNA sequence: TGTGCCAGCCCTTTGGTAGAGGGCGGGAACACTGAAGCTTTCTTT.